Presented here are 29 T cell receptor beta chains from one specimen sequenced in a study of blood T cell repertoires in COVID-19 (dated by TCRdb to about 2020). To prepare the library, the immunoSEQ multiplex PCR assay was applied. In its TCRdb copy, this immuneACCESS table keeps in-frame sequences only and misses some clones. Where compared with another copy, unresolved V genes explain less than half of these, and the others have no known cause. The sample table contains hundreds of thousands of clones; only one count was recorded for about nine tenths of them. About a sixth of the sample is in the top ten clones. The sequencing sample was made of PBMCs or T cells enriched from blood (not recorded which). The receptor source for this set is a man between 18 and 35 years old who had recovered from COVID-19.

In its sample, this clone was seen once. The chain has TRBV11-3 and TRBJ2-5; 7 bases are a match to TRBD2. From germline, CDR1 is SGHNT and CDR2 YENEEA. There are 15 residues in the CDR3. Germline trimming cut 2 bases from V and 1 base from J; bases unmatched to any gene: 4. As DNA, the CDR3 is TGTGCCAGCAGCTTAACGGGGGGACTCCAAGAGACCCAGTACTTC. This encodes CASSLTGGLQETQYF.

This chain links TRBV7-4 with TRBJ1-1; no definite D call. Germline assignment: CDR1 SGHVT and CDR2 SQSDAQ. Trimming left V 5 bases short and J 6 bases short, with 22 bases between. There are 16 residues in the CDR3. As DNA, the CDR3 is TGTGCCAGCAGCCCAGAGCTTGGAGAAGGAGTGCCTGAAGCTTTCTTT. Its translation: CASSPELGEGVPEAFF.

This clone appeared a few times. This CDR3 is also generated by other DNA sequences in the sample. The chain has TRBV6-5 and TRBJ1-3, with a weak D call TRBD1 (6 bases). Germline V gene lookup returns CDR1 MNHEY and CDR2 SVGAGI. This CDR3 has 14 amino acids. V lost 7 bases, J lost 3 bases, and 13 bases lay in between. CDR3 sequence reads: CASTTGSSGNTIYF. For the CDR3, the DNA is TGTGCCAGCACTACAGGGTCTAGTGGAAACACCATATATTTT.

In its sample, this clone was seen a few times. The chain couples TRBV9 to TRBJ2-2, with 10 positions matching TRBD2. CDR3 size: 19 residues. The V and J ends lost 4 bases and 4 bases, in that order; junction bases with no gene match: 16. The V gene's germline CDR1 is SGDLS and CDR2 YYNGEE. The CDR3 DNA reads TGTGCCAGCAGCACACCGGGACTAGCGCGTCTAAAGGGCACCGGGGAGCTGTTTTTT. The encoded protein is CASSTPGLARLKGTGELFF.

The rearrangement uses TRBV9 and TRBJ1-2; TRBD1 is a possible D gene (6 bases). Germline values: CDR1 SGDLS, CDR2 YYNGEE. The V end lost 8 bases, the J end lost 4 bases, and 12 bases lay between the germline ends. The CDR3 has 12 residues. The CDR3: CASLRGSYGYTF. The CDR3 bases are TGTGCCAGTTTAAGGGGGTCCTATGGCTACACCTTC.

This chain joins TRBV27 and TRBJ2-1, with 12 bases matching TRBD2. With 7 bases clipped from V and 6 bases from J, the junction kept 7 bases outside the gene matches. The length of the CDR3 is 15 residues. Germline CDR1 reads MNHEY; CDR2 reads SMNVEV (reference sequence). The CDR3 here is CASTSLAGGTNEQFF. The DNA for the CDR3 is TGTGCCAGCACCTCCCTAGCGGGAGGGACCAATGAGCAGTTCTTC.

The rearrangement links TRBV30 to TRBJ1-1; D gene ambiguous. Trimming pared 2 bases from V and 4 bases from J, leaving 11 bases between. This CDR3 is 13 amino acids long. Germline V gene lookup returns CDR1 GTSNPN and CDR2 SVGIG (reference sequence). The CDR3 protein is CAWSPSEGTEAFF. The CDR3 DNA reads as TGTGCCTGGAGTCCATCTGAGGGCACTGAAGCTTTCTTT. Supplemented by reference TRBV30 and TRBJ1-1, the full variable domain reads SQTIHQWPATLVQPVGSPLSLECTVEGTSNPNLYWYRQAAGRGLQLLFYSVGIGQISSEVPQNLSASRPQDRQFILSSKKLLLSDSGFYLCAWSPSEGTEAFFGQGTRLTVV.

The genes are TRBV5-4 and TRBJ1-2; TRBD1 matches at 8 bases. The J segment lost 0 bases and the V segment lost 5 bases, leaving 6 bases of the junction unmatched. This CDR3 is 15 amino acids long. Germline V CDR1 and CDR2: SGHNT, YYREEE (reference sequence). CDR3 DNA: TGTGCCAGCAGGGGCACAGGGGGAACTAACTATGGCTACACCTTC. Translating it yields CASRGTGGTNYGYTF.

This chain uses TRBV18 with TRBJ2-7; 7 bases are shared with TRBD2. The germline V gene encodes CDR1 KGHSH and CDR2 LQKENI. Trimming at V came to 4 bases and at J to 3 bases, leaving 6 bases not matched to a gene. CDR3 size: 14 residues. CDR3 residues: CASSRDGLGYEQYF. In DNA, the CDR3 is TGTGCCAGCTCACGGGACGGACTAGGCTACGAGCAGTACTTC.

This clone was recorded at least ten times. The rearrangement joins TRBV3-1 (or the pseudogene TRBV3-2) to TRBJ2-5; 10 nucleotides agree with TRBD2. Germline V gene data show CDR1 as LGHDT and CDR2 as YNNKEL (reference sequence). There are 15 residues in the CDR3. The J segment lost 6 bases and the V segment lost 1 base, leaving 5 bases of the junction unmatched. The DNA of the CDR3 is TGTGCCAGCAGCCAAGGTAGCGGGGGGATTCAGACCCAGTACTTC. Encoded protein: CASSQGSGGIQTQYF.

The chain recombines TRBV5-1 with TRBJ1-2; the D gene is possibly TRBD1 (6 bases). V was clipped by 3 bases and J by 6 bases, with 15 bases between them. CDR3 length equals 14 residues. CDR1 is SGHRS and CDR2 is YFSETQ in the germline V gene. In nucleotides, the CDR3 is TGCGCCAGCAGCTACCCCGGACAGCTTGATGGCTACACCTTC. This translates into CASSYPGQLDGYTF.

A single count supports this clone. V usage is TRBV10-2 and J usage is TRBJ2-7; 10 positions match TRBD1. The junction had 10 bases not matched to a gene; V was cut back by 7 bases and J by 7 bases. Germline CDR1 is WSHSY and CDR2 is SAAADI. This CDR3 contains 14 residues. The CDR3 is CASTIRDRGKEQYF. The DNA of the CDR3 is TGCGCCAGCACCATCCGGGACAGGGGAAAAGAGCAGTACTTC.

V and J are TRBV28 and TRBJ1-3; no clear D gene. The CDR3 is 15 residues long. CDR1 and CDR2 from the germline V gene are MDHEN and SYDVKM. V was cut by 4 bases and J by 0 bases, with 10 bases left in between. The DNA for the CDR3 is TGTGCCAGCAGTTCCGCGGGTGCCTCTGGAAACACCATATATTTT. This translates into CASSSAGASGNTIYF. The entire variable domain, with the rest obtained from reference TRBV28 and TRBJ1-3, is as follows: DVKVTQSSRYLVKRTGEKVFLECVQDMDHENMFWYRQDPGLGLRLIYFSYDVKMKEKGDIPEGYSVSREKKERFSLILESASTNQTSMYLCASSSAGASGNTIYFGEGSWLTVV.

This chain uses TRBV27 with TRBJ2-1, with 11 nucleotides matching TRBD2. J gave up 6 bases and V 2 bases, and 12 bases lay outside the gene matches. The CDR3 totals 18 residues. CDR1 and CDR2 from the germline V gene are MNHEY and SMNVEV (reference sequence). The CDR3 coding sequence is TGTGCCAGCAGTTTAAAGGGAGACCTAGCGGGAGGTACCAATGAGCAGTTCTTC. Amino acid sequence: CASSLKGDLAGGTNEQFF.

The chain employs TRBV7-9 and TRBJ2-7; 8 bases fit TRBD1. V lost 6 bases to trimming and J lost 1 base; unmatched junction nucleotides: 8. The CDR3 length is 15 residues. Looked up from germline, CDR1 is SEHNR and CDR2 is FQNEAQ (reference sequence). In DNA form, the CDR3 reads TGTGCCAGCAGGCCAGGACAGGGACCTTCCTACGAGCAGTACTTC. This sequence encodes CASRPGQGPSYEQYF.

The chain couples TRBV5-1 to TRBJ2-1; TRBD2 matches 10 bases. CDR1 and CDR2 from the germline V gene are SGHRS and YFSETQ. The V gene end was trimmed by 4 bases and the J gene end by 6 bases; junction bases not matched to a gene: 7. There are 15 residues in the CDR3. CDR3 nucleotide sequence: TGCGCCAGCAGCGTAAAGTCTAGCGGGAGCAATGAGCAGTTCTTC. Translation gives CASSVKSSGSNEQFF.

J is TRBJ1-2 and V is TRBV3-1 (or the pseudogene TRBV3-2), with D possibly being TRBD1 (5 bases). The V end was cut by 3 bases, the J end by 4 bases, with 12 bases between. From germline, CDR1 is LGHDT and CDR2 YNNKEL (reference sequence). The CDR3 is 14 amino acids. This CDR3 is CASSQTTGVYGYTF. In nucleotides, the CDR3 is TGTGCCAGCAGCCAGACCACAGGTGTCTATGGCTACACCTTC.

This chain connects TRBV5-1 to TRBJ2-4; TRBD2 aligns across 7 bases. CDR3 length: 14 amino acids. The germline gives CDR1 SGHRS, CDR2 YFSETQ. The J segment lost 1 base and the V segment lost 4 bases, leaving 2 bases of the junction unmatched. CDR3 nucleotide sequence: TGCGCCAGCAGCGCGGGGGAGGCCAAAAACATTCAGTACTTC. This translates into CASSAGEAKNIQYF.

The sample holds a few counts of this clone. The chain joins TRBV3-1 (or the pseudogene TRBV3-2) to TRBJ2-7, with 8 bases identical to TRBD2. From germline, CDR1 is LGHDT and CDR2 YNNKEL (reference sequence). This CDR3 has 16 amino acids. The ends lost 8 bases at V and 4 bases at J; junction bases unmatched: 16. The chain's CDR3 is CASRTSRAGDGYEQYF. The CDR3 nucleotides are TGTGCCAGCCGAACCTCCCGAGCGGGAGATGGGTACGAGCAGTACTTC.

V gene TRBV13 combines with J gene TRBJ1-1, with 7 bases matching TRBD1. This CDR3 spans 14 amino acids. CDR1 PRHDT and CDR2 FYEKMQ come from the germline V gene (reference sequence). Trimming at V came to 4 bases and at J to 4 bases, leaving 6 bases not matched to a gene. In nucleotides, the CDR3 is TGTGCCAGCAGCTCCCTGACAGGGTCCACTGAAGCTTTCTTT. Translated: CASSSLTGSTEAFF.

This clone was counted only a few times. CDR3 sequence: CASSLTNYGYTF. The CDR3 DNA sequence: TGTGCCAGCAGCTTAACAAACTATGGCTACACCTTC. V gene TRBV7-2 combines with J gene TRBJ1-2; no definite D call. Germline V gives CDR1 SGHTA, CDR2 FQGNSA. The CDR3 covers 12 residues. V was pared by 2 bases and J by 2 bases, with 3 bases between.

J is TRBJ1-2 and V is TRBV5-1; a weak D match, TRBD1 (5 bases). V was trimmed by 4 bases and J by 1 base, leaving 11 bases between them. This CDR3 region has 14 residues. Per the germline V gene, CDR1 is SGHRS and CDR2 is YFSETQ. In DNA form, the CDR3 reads TGCGCCAGCAGCCGGGCGGGGGATAACTATGGCTACACCTTC. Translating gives CASSRAGDNYGYTF.

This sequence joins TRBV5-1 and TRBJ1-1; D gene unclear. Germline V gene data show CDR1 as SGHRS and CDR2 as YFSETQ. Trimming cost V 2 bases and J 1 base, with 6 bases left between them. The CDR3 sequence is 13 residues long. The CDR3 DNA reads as TGCGCCAGCAGCTTCCGGGGGAACACTGAAGCTTTCTTT. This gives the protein CASSFRGNTEAFF.

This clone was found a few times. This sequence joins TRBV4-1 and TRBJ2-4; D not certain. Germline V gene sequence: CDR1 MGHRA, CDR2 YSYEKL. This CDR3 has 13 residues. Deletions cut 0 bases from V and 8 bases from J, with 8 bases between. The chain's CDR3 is CASSQDPSDIQYF. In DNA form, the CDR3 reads TGCGCCAGCAGCCAAGACCCTTCGGACATTCAGTACTTC.

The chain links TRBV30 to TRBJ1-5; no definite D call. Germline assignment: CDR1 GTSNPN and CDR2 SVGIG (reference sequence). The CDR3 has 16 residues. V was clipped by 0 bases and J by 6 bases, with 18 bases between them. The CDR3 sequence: CAWSVRRGDLRQPQHF. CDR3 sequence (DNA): TGTGCCTGGAGTGTACGGCGGGGAGACCTCCGTCAGCCCCAGCATTTT.

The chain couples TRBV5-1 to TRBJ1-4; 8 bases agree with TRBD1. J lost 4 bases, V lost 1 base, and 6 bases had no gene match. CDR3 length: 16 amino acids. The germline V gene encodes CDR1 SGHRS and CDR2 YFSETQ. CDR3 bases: TGCGCCAGCAGCTTGCCGACAGGGGTTGGTAATGAAAAACTGTTTTTT. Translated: CASSLPTGVGNEKLFF.

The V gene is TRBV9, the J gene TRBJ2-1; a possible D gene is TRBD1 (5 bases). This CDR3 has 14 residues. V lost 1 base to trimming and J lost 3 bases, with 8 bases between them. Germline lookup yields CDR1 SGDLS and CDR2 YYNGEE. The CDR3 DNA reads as TGTGCCAGCAGCGTACCGACAGACTACAATGAGCAGTTCTTC. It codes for CASSVPTDYNEQFF.

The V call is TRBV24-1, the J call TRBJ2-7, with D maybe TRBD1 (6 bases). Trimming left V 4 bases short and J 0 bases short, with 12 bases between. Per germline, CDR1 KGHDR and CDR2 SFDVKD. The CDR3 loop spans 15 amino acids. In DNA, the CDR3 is TGTGCCACCAGTGAAATCCGGGACATCTCCTACGAGCAGTACTTC. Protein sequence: CATSEIRDISYEQYF.

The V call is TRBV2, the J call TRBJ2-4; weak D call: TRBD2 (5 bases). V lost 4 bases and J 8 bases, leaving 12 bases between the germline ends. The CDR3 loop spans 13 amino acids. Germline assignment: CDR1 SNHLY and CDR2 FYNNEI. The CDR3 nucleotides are TGTGCCAGCAGTGTTCAGGACTGGGACATTCAGTACTTC. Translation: CASSVQDWDIQYF.